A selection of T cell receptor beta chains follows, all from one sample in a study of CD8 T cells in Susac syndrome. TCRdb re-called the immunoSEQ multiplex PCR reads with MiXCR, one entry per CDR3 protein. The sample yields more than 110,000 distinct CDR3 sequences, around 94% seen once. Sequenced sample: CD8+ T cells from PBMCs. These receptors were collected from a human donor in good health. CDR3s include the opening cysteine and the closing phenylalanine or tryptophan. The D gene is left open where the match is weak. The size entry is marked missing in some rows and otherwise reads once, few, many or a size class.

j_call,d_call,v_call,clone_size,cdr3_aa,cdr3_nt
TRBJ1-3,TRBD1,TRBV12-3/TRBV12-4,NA,CASIVQGARGDTIYF,TGTGCCAGCATAGTCCAGGGGGCAAGGGGAGACACCATATATTTT
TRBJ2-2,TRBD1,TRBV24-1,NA,CATSGTGGAGELFF,TGTGCCACGAGTGGGACAGGGGGTGCCGGGGAGCTGTTTTTT
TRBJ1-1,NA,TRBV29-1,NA,CSVVSQGNTEAFF,TGCAGCGTAGTGTCACAGGGGAACACTGAAGCTTTCTTT
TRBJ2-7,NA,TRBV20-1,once,CSATLLGYRDAEQYF,TGCAGTGCCACCCTCCTAGGGTACAGGGATGCCGAGCAGTACTTC
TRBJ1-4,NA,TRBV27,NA,CASGFGDEKLFF,TGTGCCAGCGGGTTCGGCGATGAAAAACTGTTTTTT
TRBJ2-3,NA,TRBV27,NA,CASSFVSADTQYF,TGTGCCAGCAGTTTCGTTTCCGCAGATACGCAGTATTTT
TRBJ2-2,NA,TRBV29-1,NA,CSVESLGELFF,TGCAGCGTTGAAAGCCTCGGGGAGCTGTTTTTT
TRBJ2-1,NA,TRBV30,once,CAWATGISSYNEQFF,TGTGCCTGGGCTACCGGGATCAGCTCCTACAATGAGCAGTTCTTC
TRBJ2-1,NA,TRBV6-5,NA,CASSYSGSAYEQFF,TGTGCCAGCAGTTACAGCGGATCTGCCTATGAGCAGTTCTTC
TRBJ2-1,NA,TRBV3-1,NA,CASSSDRSSYNEQFF,TGTGCCAGCAGCAGCGACAGGAGCTCCTACAATGAGCAGTTCTTC
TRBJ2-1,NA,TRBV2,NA,CASSDLAEYNEQFF,TGTGCCAGCAGTGATCTGGCAGAGTACAATGAGCAGTTCTTC
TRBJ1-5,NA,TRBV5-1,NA,CASSPGEGPQPQHF,TGCGCCAGCAGCCCAGGGGAAGGGCCTCAGCCCCAGCATTTT
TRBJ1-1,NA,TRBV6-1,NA,CASSELRGSSEAFF,TGTGCCAGCAGTGAACTGAGGGGAAGTTCTGAAGCTTTCTTT
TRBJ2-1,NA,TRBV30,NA,CAWSLLRIEQFF,TGTGCCTGGAGTTTACTCAGGATTGAGCAGTTCTTC
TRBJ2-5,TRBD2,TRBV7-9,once,CASSLAAGVETQYF,TGTGCCAGCAGCTTAGCAGCGGGAGTAGAGACCCAGTACTTC
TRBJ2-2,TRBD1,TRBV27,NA,CASSLRGLHGELFF,TGTGCCAGCAGTTTAAGGGGGCTTCACGGGGAGCTGTTTTTT
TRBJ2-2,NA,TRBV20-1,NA,CSARDLQNTGELFF,TGCAGTGCTAGAGACCTCCAGAACACCGGGGAGCTGTTTTTT
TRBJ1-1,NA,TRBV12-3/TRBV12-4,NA,CASSLAPTLTEAFF,TGTGCCAGCAGTTTAGCCCCGACCTTGACTGAAGCTTTCTTT
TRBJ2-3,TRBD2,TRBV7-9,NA,CASSFWRESDTQYF,TGTGCCAGCAGCTTCTGGCGGGAGTCAGATACGCAGTATTTT
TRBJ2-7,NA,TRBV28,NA,CASSLDITYEQYF,TGTGCCAGCAGTTTGGACATAACCTACGAGCAGTACTTC
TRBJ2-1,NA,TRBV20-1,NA,CSARRRINYNEQFF,TGCAGTGCTAGACGGCGGATCAACTACAATGAGCAGTTCTTC
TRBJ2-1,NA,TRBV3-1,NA,CASSQVESYNEQFF,TGTGCCAGCAGCCAGGTAGAGTCCTACAATGAGCAGTTCTTC
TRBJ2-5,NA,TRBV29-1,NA,CSVSQETQYF,TGCAGCGTTTCCCAAGAGACCCAGTACTTC
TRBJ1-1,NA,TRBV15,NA,CATSTSGENTEAFF,TGTGCCACCAGCACCTCTGGGGAGAACACTGAAGCTTTCTTT
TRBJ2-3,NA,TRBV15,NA,CATSRDHAGDTQYF,TGTGCCACCAGCAGAGATCACGCGGGAGATACGCAGTATTTT
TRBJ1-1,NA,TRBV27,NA,CASSFVQNTEAFF,TGTGCCAGCAGTTTCGTTCAGAACACTGAAGCTTTCTTT
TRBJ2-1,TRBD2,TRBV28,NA,CASSFSGGNYNEQFF,TGTGCCAGCAGTTTCAGCGGGGGGAACTACAATGAGCAGTTCTTC
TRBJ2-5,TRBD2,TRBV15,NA,CATSRAGTSGRGETQYF,TGTGCCACCAGCAGAGCCGGGACTAGCGGGCGGGGGGAGACCCAGTACTTC
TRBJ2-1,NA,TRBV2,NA,CASSAAGLHEQFF,TGTGCCAGCAGCGCGGCGGGTTTGCATGAGCAGTTCTTC
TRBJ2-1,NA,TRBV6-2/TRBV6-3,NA,CASSYRGNEQFF,TGTGCCAGCAGTTACCGGGGCAATGAGCAGTTCTTC
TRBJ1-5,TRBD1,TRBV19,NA,CASSKDRGDNQPQHF,TGTGCCAGTAGTAAGGACAGGGGGGACAATCAGCCCCAGCATTTT
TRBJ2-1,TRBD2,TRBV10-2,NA,CASTVAGGPHNEQFF,TGCGCCAGCACGGTAGCGGGAGGGCCACACAATGAGCAGTTCTTC
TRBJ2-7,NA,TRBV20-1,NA,CSASSGDTDYEQYF,TGCAGTGCTAGTTCAGGGGACACGGACTACGAGCAGTACTTC
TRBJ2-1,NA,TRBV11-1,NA,CASSSTRPYNEQFF,TGTGCCAGCAGCTCCACGAGGCCCTACAATGAGCAGTTCTTC
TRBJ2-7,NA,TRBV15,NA,CATSREGRPDYEQYF,TGTGCCACCAGCAGAGAAGGGAGGCCTGACTACGAGCAGTACTTC
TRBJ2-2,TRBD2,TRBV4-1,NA,CASSQVLAGANANTGELFF,TGCGCCAGCAGCCAAGTCCTAGCGGGAGCGAATGCGAACACCGGGGAGCTGTTTTTT
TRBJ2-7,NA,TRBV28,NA,CATQSGGGEQYF,TGTGCCACCCAATCGGGGGGCGGGGAGCAGTACTTC
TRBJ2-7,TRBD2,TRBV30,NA,CAWSVEVAGGQAYEQYF,TGTGCCTGGAGTGTGGAGGTAGCGGGAGGACAAGCCTACGAGCAGTACTTC
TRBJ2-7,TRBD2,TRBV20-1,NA,CSARRTGGGLTSEQYF,TGCAGTGCTCGCAGGACGGGGGGTGGCTTGACGTCCGAGCAGTACTTC
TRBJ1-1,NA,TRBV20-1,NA,CSARDLGAEAFF,TGCAGTGCTAGAGATTTGGGGGCTGAAGCTTTCTTT
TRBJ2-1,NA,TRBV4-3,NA,CASSQERGHEQFF,TGCGCCAGCAGCCAAGAAAGAGGGCATGAGCAGTTCTTC
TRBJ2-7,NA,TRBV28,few,CASSYRGSYEQYF,TGTGCCAGCAGTTATCGCGGGTCCTACGAGCAGTACTTC
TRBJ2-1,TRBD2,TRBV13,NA,CASSLTLAGEGNEQFF,TGTGCCAGCAGCTTAACACTAGCGGGAGAGGGCAATGAGCAGTTCTTC
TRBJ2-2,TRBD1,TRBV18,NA,CASSSDRANTGELFF,TGTGCCAGCTCATCGGACAGGGCTAACACCGGGGAGCTGTTTTTT
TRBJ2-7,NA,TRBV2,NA,CASSEGQGYTYEQYF,TGTGCCAGCAGTGAAGGGCAGGGATATACCTACGAGCAGTACTTC
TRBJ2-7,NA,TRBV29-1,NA,CSVVGTLAYEQYF,TGCAGCGTTGTAGGGACTCTCGCCTACGAGCAGTACTTC
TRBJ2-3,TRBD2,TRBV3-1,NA,CASSHELAGGTDTQYF,TGTGCCAGCAGCCATGAACTAGCGGGAGGCACAGATACGCAGTATTTT
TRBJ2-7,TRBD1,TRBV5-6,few,CASSPPTGYEQYF,TGTGCCAGCAGCCCTCCGACAGGGTACGAGCAGTACTTC
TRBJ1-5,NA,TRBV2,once,CASNQGPYSNQPQHF,TGTGCCAGCAACCAGGGGCCTTATAGCAATCAGCCCCAGCATTTT
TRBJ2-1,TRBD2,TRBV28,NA,CASSLQDSFLAGGPYNEQFF,TGTGCCAGCAGTTTACAAGACAGTTTTTTAGCGGGAGGGCCGTACAATGAGCAGTTCTTC
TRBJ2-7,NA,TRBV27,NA,CASIGASLYEQYF,TGTGCCAGCATCGGGGCCTCCCTTTACGAGCAGTACTTC
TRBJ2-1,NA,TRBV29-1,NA,CSVVQDTSNEQFF,TGCAGCGTTGTTCAGGACACTTCCAATGAGCAGTTCTTC
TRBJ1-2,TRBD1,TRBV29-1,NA,CSIRDRDGYTF,TGCAGTATACGGGACAGGGATGGCTACACCTTC
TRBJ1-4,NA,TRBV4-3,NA,CASSQGTTPRVSEKLFF,TGCGCCAGCAGCCAAGGGACGACTCCAAGAGTGAGTGAAAAACTGTTTTTT
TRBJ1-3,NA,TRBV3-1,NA,CASSGPGNTIYF,TGTGCCAGCAGCGGACCGGGAAACACCATATATTTT